This TCR beta chain emerged from a study of blood T cell repertoires in COVID-19. Study at large: The United States, Italy and Spain provided the acute and convalescent COVID-19 samples.

The data were produced by immunoSEQ multiplex PCR, yet TCRdb's version contains in-frame clones alone and is incomplete. The sample records 350,000 to 450,000 clones, approximately 93% being singletons. This clone was observed a single time. The origin of this receptor is a woman in her thirties or forties who had been exposed to COVID-19. What was sequenced was PBMCs or T cells enriched from blood (not recorded which).

The CDR3 DNA is TGTGCCAGCACGGGGACAGGGGGCCAGAACACTGAAGCTTTCTTT. Protein sequence: CASTGTGGQNTEAFF. This chain uses TRBV28 with TRBJ1-1; TRBD1 agrees at 12 bases. CDR3 length: 15 residues. Trimming removed 7 bases from V and 1 base from J; junction bases left unmatched: 4. Per the germline V gene, CDR1 is MDHEN and CDR2 is SYDVKM.